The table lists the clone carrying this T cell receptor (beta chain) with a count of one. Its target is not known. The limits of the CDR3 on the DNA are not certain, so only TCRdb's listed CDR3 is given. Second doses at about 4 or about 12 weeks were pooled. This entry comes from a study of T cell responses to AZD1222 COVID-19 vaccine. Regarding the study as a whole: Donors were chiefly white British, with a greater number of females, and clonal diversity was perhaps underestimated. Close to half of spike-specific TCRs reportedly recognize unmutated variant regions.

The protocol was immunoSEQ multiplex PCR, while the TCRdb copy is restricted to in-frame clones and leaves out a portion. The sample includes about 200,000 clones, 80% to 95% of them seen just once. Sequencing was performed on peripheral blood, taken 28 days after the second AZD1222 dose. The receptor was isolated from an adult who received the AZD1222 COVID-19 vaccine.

The chain's CDR3 is CASILGRYNSPLHF. The rearrangement links TRBV16 to TRBJ1-6. Germline V gene data show CDR1 as KGHSY and CDR2 as FQNENV. With termini counted, the CDR3 has 14 amino acids.